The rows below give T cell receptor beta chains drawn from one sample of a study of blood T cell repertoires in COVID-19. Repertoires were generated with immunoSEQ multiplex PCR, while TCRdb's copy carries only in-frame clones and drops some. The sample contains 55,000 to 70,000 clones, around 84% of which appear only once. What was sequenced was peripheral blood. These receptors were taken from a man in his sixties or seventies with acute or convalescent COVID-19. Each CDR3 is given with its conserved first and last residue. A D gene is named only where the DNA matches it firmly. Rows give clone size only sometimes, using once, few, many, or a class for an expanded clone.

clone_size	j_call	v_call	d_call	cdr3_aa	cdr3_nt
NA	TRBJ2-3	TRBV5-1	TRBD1	CASSLDRGRRDTQYF	TGCGCCAGCAGCCTAGACAGGGGAAGAAGGGATACGCAGTATTTT
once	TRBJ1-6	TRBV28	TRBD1	CASSPRTGGHSPLHF	TGTGCCAGCAGTCCCCGGACAGGCGGGCATTCACCCCTCCACTTT
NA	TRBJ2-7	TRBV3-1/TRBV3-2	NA	CASSLTTGVFSYEQYF	TGTGCCAGCAGCCTTACTACGGGGGTATTTTCCTACGAGCAGTACTTC
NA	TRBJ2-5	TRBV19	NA	CASSNRPAGPETQYF	TGTGCCAGTAGTAACCGACCGGCGGGGCCAGAGACCCAGTACTTC
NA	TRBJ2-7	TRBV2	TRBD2	CASSRGSGGFGEQYF	TGTGCCAGCAGCCGTGGGTCGGGGGGATTTGGCGAGCAGTACTTC
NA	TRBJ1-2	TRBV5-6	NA	CASSAYRSPNYGYTF	TGTGCCAGCAGCGCGTACAGGAGCCCTAACTATGGCTACACCTTC
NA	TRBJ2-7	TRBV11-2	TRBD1	CASTAPAGTGGYEQYF	TGTGCCAGCACCGCCCCGGCCGGGACAGGCGGGTACGAGCAGTACTTC
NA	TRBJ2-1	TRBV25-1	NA	CASSETGRRSYNEQFF	TGTGCCAGCAGTGAAACAGGCAGACGCTCCTACAATGAGCAGTTCTTC
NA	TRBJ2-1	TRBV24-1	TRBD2	CATGGLADYNEQFF	TGTGCCACCGGGGGACTAGCGGACTACAATGAGCAGTTCTTC
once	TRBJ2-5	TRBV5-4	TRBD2	CASSPPGTSGGAGTQYF	TGTGCCAGCAGCCCGCCAGGGACTAGCGGGGGGGCAGGGACCCAGTACTTC
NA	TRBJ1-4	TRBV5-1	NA	CASSFSGANEKLFF	TGCGCCAGCAGCTTTTCAGGGGCCAATGAAAAACTGTTTTTT
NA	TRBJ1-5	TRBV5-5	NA	CASSSVFRGEPQHF	TGTGCCAGCAGCTCGGTGTTCCGAGGCGAGCCCCAGCATTTT
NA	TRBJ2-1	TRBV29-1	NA	CSVVLPPSGVYNEQFF	TGCAGCGTTGTCCTCCCCCCCAGCGGAGTATACAATGAGCAGTTCTTC
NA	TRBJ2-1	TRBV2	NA	CASSVYNEQFF	TGTGCCAGCAGCGTCTACAATGAGCAGTTCTTC
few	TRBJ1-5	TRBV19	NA	CASWTPSNQPQHF	TGTGCCAGCTGGACACCTAGCAATCAGCCCCAGCATTTT
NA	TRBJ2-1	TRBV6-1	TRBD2	CASSEALSGGSYNEQFF	TGTGCCAGCAGTGAAGCGCTCAGCGGGGGCTCCTACAATGAGCAGTTCTTC
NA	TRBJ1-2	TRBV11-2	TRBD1	CASSLYRDRGHLRGYTF	TGTGCCAGCAGCCTATACCGGGACAGGGGGCATCTGCGGGGCTACACCTTC
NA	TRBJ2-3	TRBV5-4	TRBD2	CASTRSLAGTDTQYF	TGTGCCAGCACCCGGAGCCTAGCGGGCACAGATACGCAGTATTTT
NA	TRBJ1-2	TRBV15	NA	CATSRASGTHRGYTF	TGTGCCACCAGCAGGGCCTCCGGGACACACCGAGGCTACACCTTC
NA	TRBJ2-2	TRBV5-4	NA	CASSLEQNTGELFF	TGTGCCAGCAGCTTGGAACAGAACACCGGGGAGCTGTTTTTT
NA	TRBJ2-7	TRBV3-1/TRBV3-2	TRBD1	CASSRGQVSYEQYF	TGTGCCAGCAGCCGCGGACAGGTCTCCTACGAGCAGTACTTC
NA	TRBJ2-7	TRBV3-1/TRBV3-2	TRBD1	CASSRGTGTYEQYF	TGTGCCAGCAGCCGCGGGACAGGGACCTACGAGCAGTACTTC
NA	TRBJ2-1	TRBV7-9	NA	CASSLDGRGNNEQFF	TGTGCCAGCAGCTTAGATGGCAGGGGAAACAATGAGCAGTTCTTC
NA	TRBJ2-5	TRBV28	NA	CASSSLGLQETQYF	TGTGCCAGCAGTTCCCTGGGGCTGCAAGAGACCCAGTACTTC
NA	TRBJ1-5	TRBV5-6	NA	CASSLWLQGYQPQHF	TGTGCCAGCAGCTTATGGTTACAGGGATATCAGCCCCAGCATTTT
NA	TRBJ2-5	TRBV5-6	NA	CASSFGFGGGTQYF	TGTGCCAGCAGTTTCGGGTTCGGCGGAGGGACCCAGTACTTC
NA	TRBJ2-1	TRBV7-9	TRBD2	CAIGAGGESYNEQFF	TGTGCCATTGGGGCGGGAGGGGAGTCCTACAATGAGCAGTTCTTC
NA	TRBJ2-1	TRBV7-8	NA	CASSLLATGETEQFF	TGTGCCAGCAGCTTATTGGCGACGGGAGAGACTGAGCAGTTCTTC
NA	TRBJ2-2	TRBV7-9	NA	CASSLSRANTGELFF	TGTGCCAGCAGCCTAAGTCGGGCGAACACCGGGGAGCTGTTTTTT
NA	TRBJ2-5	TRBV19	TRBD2	CASSRGGIQETQYF	TGTGCCAGCTCGCGCGGGGGGATACAAGAGACCCAGTACTTC
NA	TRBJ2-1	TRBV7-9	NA	CASSLSLSYNEQFF	TGTGCCAGCAGCTTATCATTGAGCTACAATGAGCAGTTCTTC
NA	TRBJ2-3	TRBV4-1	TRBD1	CASSQEPGRLGTGTQYF	TGCGCCAGCAGCCAAGAGCCAGGCCGACTCGGGACAGGTACGCAGTATTTT
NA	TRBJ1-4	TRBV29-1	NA	CSVEWGDEKLFF	TGCAGCGTTGAGTGGGGGGATGAAAAACTGTTTTTT
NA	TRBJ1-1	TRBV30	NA	CAWSLQGHTEAFF	TGTGCCTGGAGCTTACAGGGACACACTGAAGCTTTCTTT
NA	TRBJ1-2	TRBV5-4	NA	CASSDTWYGYTF	TGTGCCAGCAGCGATACATGGTATGGCTACACCTTC
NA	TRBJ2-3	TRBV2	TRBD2	CASSVLAGGTDTQYF	TGTGCCAGCAGTGTCCTAGCGGGAGGTACAGATACGCAGTATTTT
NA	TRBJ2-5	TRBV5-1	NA	CASSFGLQETQYF	TGCGCCAGCAGCTTCGGACTTCAAGAGACCCAGTACTTC
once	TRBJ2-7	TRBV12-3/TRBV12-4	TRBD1	CASSVRTGNEQYF	TGTGCCAGCAGTGTACGGACAGGGAACGAGCAGTACTTC
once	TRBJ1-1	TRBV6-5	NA	CASSSFRGTEAFF	TGTGCCAGCAGTTCATTCAGGGGCACTGAAGCTTTCTTT
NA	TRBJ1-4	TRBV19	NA	CASSIAGEKLFF	TGTGCCAGTAGTATAGCCGGTGAAAAACTGTTTTTT